This paragraph reports one T cell receptor (beta chain). The sample originates from a study of blood T cell repertoires in COVID-19. Study-level information: COVID-19 samples collected from the United States, Italy and Spain covered acute and convalescent phases. PBMCs, B-cell-depleted T cells, or T cells were the source of the cDNA or gDNA that made up the material.

Trimming pared 6 bases from V and 4 bases from J, leaving 18 bases between. The CDR3 is 16 residues long. Germline values: CDR1 SNHLY, CDR2 FYNNEI. Data came from immunoSEQ multiplex PCR; TCRdb stores just in-frame clones and leaves some out. Among over 150,000 clones listed, over 80% were seen once. Seattle's enrolled individuals joined amid active infection and were then monitored longitudinally. The chain combines TRBV2 with TRBJ2-2; the D is unclear. This sequence was found in a woman between 35 and 50 years old with COVID-19, enrolled during active disease. The sample was peripheral blood. This chain's CDR3 is CASRPSERAFTGELFF. The CDR3 DNA is TGTGCCAGCAGGCCGTCCGAAAGAGCGTTCACCGGGGAGCTGTTTTTT.